This TCR beta chain was recovered during a study of beta chain features in type 1 diabetes. Study-level points and caveats: There was a moderate but significant shortening of TCRB CDR3s in all four CD4+ subsets of Type 1 diabetes patients. Researchers reported that naive, central memory and Treg TCRB repertoires appeared more similar in patients than in healthy donors.

The investigators reverse transcribed all of the isolated RNA, so they sequenced expressed TCRB transcripts. Sequencing used immunoSEQ multiplex PCR; TCRdb keeps in-frame clones, though not all of them. The top ten hold 0.017% of the sample, which has a few hundred thousand clones, roughly 13% seen once. Germline V CDR1 and CDR2: SGHDN, FVKESK. CDR3 length equals 16 residues. V dropped 6 bases and J dropped 6 bases, with 20 bases sitting between them. Turning to this clone: The antigen remains undetermined.

The sample comprised naive CD4+ T cells from blood. The receptor was derived from a young man with type 1 diabetes. The chain links TRBV14 to TRBJ2-2; possibly TRBD1 for D (6 bases). The CDR3 loop reads CASSPNPGQVAGELFF. CDR3 nucleotides: TGTGCCAGCAGTCCGAACCCGGGACAAGTTGCCGGGGAGCTGTTTTTT.